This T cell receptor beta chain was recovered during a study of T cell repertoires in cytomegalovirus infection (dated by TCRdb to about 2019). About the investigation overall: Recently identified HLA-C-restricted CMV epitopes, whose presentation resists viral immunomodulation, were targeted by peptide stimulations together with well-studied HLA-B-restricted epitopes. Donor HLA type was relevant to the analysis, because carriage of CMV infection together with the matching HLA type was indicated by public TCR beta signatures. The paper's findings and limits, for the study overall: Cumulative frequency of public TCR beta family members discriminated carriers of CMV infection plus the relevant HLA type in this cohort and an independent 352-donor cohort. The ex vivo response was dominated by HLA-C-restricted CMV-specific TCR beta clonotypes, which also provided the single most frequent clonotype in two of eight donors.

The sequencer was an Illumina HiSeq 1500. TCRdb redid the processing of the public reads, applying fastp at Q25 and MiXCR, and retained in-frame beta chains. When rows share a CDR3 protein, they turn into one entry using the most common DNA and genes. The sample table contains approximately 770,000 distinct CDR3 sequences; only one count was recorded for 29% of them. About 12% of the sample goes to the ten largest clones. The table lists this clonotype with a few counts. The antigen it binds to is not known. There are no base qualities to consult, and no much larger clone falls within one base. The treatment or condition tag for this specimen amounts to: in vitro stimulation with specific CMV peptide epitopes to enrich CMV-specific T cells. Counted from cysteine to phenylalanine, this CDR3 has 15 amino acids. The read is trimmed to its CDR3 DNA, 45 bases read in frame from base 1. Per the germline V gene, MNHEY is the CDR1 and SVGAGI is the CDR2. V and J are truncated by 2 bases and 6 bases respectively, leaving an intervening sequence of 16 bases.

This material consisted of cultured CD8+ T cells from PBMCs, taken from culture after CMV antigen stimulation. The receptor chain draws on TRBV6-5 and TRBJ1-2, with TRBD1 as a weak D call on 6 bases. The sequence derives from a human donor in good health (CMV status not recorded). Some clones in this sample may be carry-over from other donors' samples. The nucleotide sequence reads TGTGCCAGCAGTTACGGGACGGGACATCTGAATGGCTACACCTTC. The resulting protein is CASSYGTGHLNGYTF.